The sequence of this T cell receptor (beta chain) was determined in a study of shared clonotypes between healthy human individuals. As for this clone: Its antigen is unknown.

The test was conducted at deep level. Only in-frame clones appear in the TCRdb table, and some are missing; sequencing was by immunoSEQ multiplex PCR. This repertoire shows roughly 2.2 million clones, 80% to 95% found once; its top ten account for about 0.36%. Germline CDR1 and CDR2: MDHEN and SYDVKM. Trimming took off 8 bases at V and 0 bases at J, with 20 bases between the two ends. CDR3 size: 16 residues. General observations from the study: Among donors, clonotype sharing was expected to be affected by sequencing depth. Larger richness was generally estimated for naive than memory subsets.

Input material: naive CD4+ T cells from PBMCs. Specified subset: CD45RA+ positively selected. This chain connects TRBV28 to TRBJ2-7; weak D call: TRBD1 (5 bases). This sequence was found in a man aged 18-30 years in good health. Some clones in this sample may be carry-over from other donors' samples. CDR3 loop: CASRGMRTSFSYEQYF. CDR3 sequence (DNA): TGTGCCAGCCGTGGGATGCGGACAAGCTTCTCCTACGAGCAGTACTTC.